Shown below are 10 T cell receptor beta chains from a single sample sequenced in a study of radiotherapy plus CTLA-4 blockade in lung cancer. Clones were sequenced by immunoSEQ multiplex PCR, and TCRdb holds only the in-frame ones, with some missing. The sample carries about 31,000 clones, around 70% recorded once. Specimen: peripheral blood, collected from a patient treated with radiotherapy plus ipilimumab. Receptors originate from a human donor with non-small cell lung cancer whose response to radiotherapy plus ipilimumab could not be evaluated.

CDR3 in DNA: TGTGCCAGCAGCGTAGAAGCCTTAAACACCGGGGAGCTGTTTTTT. Amino acids: CASSVEALNTGELFF. This chain uses TRBV9 with TRBJ2-2; unclear D gene. Germline CDR1 is SGDLS and CDR2 is YYNGEE. This CDR3 has 15 amino acids. The V end was cut by 0 bases, the J end by 2 bases, with 8 bases between.

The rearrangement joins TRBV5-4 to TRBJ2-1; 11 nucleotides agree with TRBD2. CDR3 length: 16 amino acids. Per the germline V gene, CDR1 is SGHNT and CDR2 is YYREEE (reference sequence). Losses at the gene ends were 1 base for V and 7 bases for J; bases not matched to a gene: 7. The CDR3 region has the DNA TGTGCCAGCAGCTTGTTAGCACTAGCGGGAGTGAATGAGCAGTTCTTC. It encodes CASSLLALAGVNEQFF.

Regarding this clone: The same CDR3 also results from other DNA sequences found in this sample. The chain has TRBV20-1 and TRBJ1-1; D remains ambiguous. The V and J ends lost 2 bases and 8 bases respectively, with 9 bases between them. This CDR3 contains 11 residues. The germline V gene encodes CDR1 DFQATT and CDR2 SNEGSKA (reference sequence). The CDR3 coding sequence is TGCAGTGCTAGATATCAGAACGAAGCTTTCTTT. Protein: CSARYQNEAFF.

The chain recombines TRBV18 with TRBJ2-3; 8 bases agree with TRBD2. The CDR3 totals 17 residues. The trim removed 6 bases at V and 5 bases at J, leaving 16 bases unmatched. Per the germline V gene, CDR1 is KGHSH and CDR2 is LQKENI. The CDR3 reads CASSRTGTSELQDTQYF. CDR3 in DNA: TGTGCCAGCTCTCGAACCGGGACTAGTGAATTGCAAGATACGCAGTATTTT.

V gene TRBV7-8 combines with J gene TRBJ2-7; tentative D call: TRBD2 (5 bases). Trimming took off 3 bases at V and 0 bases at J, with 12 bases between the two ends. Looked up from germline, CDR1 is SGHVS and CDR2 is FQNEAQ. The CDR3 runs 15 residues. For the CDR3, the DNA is TGTGCCAGCAGCTTTCGGACTTACTCCTCCTACGAGCAGTACTTC. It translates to CASSFRTYSSYEQYF.

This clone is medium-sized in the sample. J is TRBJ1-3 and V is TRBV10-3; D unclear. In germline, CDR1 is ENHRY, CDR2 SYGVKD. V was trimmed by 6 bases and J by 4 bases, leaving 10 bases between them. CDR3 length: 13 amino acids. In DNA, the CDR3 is TGTGCCATCAGAGAACCGGGGGGAAACACCATATATTTT. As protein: CAIREPGGNTIYF.

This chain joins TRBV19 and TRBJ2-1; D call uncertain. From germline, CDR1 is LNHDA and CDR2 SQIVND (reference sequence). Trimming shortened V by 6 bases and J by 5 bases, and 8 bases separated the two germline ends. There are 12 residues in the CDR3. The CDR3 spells CASRGTNNEQFF. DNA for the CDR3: TGTGCCAGTAGAGGAACTAACAATGAGCAGTTCTTC.

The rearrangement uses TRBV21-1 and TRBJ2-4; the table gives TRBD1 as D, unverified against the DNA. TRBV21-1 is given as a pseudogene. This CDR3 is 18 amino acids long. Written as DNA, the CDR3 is TGTGCCAGCAGCATACAGGAAACAAACCTACTAGCCAAAAACATTCAGTACTTC. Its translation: CASSIQETNLLAKNIQYF.

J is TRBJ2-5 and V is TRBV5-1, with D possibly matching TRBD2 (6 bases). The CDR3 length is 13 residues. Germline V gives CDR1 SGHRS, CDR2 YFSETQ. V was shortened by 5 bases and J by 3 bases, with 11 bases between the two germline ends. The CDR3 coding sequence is TGCGCCAGCAGGGGGGGTGGAGAAGAGACCCAGTACTTC. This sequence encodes CASRGGGEETQYF.

The CDR3 here is CASRSLDGSQYF. CDR3 sequence (DNA): TGTGCCAGCAGGAGCCTAGATGGCTCCCAGTACTTC. The chain recombines TRBV2 with TRBJ2-5; D uncertain. The V and J ends lost 6 bases and 9 bases respectively, with 14 bases between them. The CDR3 is 12 residues long. Germline V lookup: CDR1 SNHLY, CDR2 FYNNEI.